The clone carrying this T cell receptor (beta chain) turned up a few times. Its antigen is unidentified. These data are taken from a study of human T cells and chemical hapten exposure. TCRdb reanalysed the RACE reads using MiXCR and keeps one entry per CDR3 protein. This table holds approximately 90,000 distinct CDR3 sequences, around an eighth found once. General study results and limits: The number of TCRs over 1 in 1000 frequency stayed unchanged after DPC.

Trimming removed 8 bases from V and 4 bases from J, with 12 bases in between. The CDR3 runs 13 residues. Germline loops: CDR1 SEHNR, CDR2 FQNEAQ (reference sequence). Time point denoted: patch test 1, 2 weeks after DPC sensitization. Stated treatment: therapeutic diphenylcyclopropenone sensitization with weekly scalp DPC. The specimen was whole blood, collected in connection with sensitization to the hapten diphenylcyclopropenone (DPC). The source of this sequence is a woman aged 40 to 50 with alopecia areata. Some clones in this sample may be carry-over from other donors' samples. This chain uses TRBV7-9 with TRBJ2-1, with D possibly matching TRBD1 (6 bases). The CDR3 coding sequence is TGTGCCAGCGGAGCGACAGGATACAATGAGCAGTTCTTC. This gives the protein CASGATGYNEQFF.